The rows below give T cell receptor beta chains drawn from one sample of a study of T cells in Graves' hyperthyroidism and ophthalmopathy. TCRdb re-called the multiplex PCR reads with MiXCR, one entry per CDR3 protein. The top ten clones hold 8% to 9% of a sample with hundreds of thousands of distinct CDR3 sequences, 38% of them seen once. The specimen sequenced was blood. The receptors derive from a man aged 18 to 35 with Graves' hyperthyroidism. Each CDR3 is given with its conserved first and last residue. Fields, in order: J gene, D gene, clone size, V gene, CDR3 DNA, CDR3 protein. The D gene is left open where the match is weak. Some rows have no size entry. The others give once, few or many, or a class for an expanded clone.

>TRBJ1-1|.|.|TRBV3-1
TGTGCCAGCACTTGGGGATCCACTGAAGCTTTCTTT
CASTWGSTEAFF
>TRBJ1-1|.|many|TRBV7-6
TGTGCCAGCAGCCCCCTCGGGGAGGGGCATCATACTTTCTTT
CASSPLGEGHHTFF
>TRBJ1-1|.|once|TRBV7-2
TGTGCCAGCAGCTCAGTCGCGGGAGGGCTCACTGAAGCTTTCTTT
CASSSVAGGLTEAFF
>TRBJ1-5|.|many|TRBV12-3/TRBV12-4
TGTGCCAGCAGCCCGGGCAGTTCCAATCAGCCCCAGCATTTT
CASSPGSSNQPQHF
>TRBJ1-2|.|many|TRBV7-9
TGTGCCAGCAGCTTAGGGCCAGGGGACGACTACACCTTC
CASSLGPGDDYTF
>TRBJ2-6|.|.|TRBV7-9
TGTACCAGCAGCTCGCACTCTGGGGCCAACGTCCTGACTTTC
CTSSSHSGANVLTF
>TRBJ2-7|.|.|TRBV11-2
TGTGCCAGCAGTTTCCGGGACCCCCAGGAGCAGTACTTC
CASSFRDPQEQYF
>TRBJ2-2|.|.|TRBV7-8
TGTGCCAGCAGCTCGGTGGGCCCGGTGGGCACCGGGGAGCTGTTTTTT
CASSSVGPVGTGELFF
>TRBJ1-5|.|.|TRBV20-1
TGCAGTGCTAGAGCTGGAGCTTATAGCAATCAGCCCCAGCATTTT
CSARAGAYSNQPQHF
>TRBJ1-2|.|.|TRBV14
TGTGCCAGCAGCCAGGCGATTAACTATGGCTACACCTTC
CASSQAINYGYTF
>TRBJ1-6|.|.|TRBV10-3
TGTGCCATCAGTTTCCCGAGGAGGGGCGGGGGATCACCCCTCCACTTT
CAISFPRRGGGSPLHF
>TRBJ2-7|TRBD1|.|TRBV11-1
TGTGCCAGCAGTTCAGACAGGGGGCGTAACTACGAGCAGTACTTC
CASSSDRGRNYEQYF
>TRBJ1-1|.|.|TRBV19
TGTGCCAGTAGTATTAGCCAGGGCCTAATGAACACTGAAGCTTTCTTT
CASSISQGLMNTEAFF
>TRBJ2-5|.|many|TRBV7-9
TGTGCCAGCAGCTTAGCGGGAGCCCAAGAGACCCAGTACTTC
CASSLAGAQETQYF
>TRBJ2-7|.|few|TRBV7-2
TGTGCCAGCAGCTTAGATTATGGGAGGCCCCAGGTCGACGAGCAGTACTTC
CASSLDYGRPQVDEQYF
>TRBJ1-1|.|few|TRBV5-1
TGCGCCAGCAGCCCGGAGGAGGGAGTGAACACTGAAGCTTTCTTT
CASSPEEGVNTEAFF
>TRBJ2-6|.|.|TRBV2
TGTGCCAGCAGAGGGGACGTCCTGACTTTC
CASRGDVLTF
>TRBJ1-5|.|.|TRBV7-9
TGTGCCAGCAGCTTAGCAGGGGCCGGGGTCAATCAGCCCCAGCATTTT
CASSLAGAGVNQPQHF
>TRBJ2-6|.|few|TRBV10-3
TGTGCCAGCAGTGATGAGGACTCTGGGGCCAACGCCCTGACTTTC
CASSDEDSGANALTF
>TRBJ2-5|.|.|TRBV19
TGTGCCAGTAGTATAACAGGGTTAAACAAGACCCAGTACTTC
CASSITGLNKTQYF
>TRBJ1-5|TRBD1|many|TRBV2
TGTGCCAGCAGTGTATCAGCCGGGACAGGGTTTCAGCCCCAGCATTTT
CASSVSAGTGFQPQHF
>TRBJ1-5|.|.|TRBV7-3
TGTGCCAGCAGCTTAATGCGCTGCCGGACCTTGCAACCCCAGCATTTT
CASSLMRCRTLQPQHF
>TRBJ2-3|.|.|TRBV7-8
TGTGCCAGCAGCTCACAGACCCTCGGCACAGATACGCAGTATTTT
CASSSQTLGTDTQYF
>TRBJ1-4|.|.|TRBV15
TGTGCCACCAGCAGAGAGAGGGATAGAAAACTGTTTTTT
CATSRERDRKLFF
>TRBJ2-5|.|few|TRBV9
TGTGCCAGCAGCCCCCAGGGGCGCGGCGGGGAGACCCAGTACTTC
CASSPQGRGGETQYF
>TRBJ2-7|TRBD1|.|TRBV5-6
TGTGCCAGCAGCTCCACTCCGGGACAGAGCTCCTACGAGCAGTACTTC
CASSSTPGQSSYEQYF
>TRBJ1-1|TRBD1|.|TRBV19
TGTGGGTCAGACAGGGGCGCGAACACTGAAGCTTTCTTT
CGSDRGANTEAFF
>TRBJ1-5|TRBD1|.|TRBV19
TGTGCCAGTAGTATAGTAGGGACAGCCTACGAGCATTTT
CASSIVGTAYEHF
>TRBJ2-7|.|few|TRBV19
TGTGCCAGTAGTATAGATTTGTACAGCACCTACGAGCAGTACTTC
CASSIDLYSTYEQYF
>TRBJ1-1|.|.|TRBV10-3
TGTGCCAGCTCACCACTTGAGGGCTTGGAGAACACTGAAGCTTTCTTT
CASSPLEGLENTEAFF
>TRBJ1-5|.|.|TRBV20-1
TGCAGTGCTAGATCTCCAAATCAGCCCCAGCATTTT
CSARSPNQPQHF
>TRBJ2-5|TRBD1|few|TRBV7-3
TGCGCCAGCAGCCGCCCCGGACAGGGGGCGACGGAGACCCAGTACTTC
CASSRPGQGATETQYF
>TRBJ2-6|TRBD2|few|TRBV25-1
TGTGCCAGCAGTGAATCTTTCGGGACTAGCGGGACGGGATCTGGGGCCAACGTCCTGACTTTC
CASSESFGTSGTGSGANVLTF
>TRBJ2-1|.|.|TRBV19
TGTGCCAGTAGTATATACGTCCTGAGGAGCAATGAGCAGTTCTTC
CASSIYVLRSNEQFF
>TRBJ2-5|.|.|TRBV13
TGTGCCAGCAGCGCCCTGACAGACCCTATAGGAGAGACCCAGTACTTC
CASSALTDPIGETQYF
>TRBJ2-2|.|.|TRBV7-3
TGTGCCAGCAGCTCGCCAGAGGGAAGGACCGGGGAGCTGTTTTTT
CASSSPEGRTGELFF
>TRBJ1-1|.|few|TRBV20-1
TGCAGTGCTAGAGAGGGGGTGTCGAACACTGAAGCTTTCTTT
CSAREGVSNTEAFF
>TRBJ2-5|.|many|TRBV20-1
TGCAGTGCTAGTGGCATGGATTTGAAGACCCAGTACTTC
CSASGMDLKTQYF
>TRBJ2-5|TRBD2|.|TRBV20-1
TGCAGTGCTGGACTAGCGCTACCAGAGACCCAGTACTTC
CSAGLALPETQYF
>TRBJ1-6|.|few|TRBV20-1
TGCAGGGCGGGTACTTATAATTCACCCCTCCACTTT
CRAGTYNSPLHF
>TRBJ2-6|TRBD1|many|TRBV2
TGTGCCAGCACTTCCGGACAGGGGGCGCGTGGGGCCAACGTCCTGACTTTC
CASTSGQGARGANVLTF
>TRBJ2-7|.|.|TRBV20-1
TGCAGTGCTACTGCCCCGCTAGCCCCCGAGCAGTACTTC
CSATAPLAPEQYF
>TRBJ1-1|.|many|TRBV5-1
TGCGCCAGCAGCTTGGGCAGCAATGAAGCTTTCTTT
CASSLGSNEAFF
>TRBJ2-6|.|few|TRBV5-6
TGTGCCAGCAGTCGGACCCCATCTGGGGCCAACGTCCTGACTTTC
CASSRTPSGANVLTF
>TRBJ1-2|TRBD1|.|TRBV9
TGTGCCAGCACCGGGACAGGGAGGGCTAACTATGGCTACACCTTC
CASTGTGRANYGYTF
>TRBJ2-5|TRBD1|many|TRBV24-1
TGTGCCACCAGTGATCCCCGCGGACAGGGAGAGACCCAGTACTTC
CATSDPRGQGETQYF
>TRBJ2-7|TRBD1|few|TRBV13
TGCGCCAGCAGCCTGGGACAGGGTAATAGGGAGCAGTACTTC
CASSLGQGNREQYF
>TRBJ1-1|.|many|TRBV15
TGTGCCACCAGCAGCGCGACCGTCTTTAGCGGCACTGAAGCTTTCTTT
CATSSATVFSGTEAFF
>TRBJ1-1|.|once|TRBV2
TGTGCCAGCAGTGAAGCAGGGGGGAAAGCAGAAGCTTTCTTT
CASSEAGGKAEAFF
>TRBJ2-2|.|.|TRBV29-1
TGCAGCACCGGGGAGCTGTTTTTT
CSTGELFF
>TRBJ2-7|.|.|TRBV7-9
TGTGCCAGCAGCTTAGGGCTAGCTGATTACTACGAGCAGTACTTC
CASSLGLADYYEQYF